The 31 T cell receptor beta chains below were found in one sample sequenced in a study of blood T cell repertoires in COVID-19. Profiled with immunoSEQ multiplex PCR; TCRdb holds only in-frame clones, not every one. In the table there are some 260,000 clones, roughly 90% of which are singletons. Sequencing input: peripheral blood. Every receptor here comes from a woman aged 25 to 39 with acute or convalescent COVID-19.

The rearrangement uses TRBV25-1 and TRBJ2-7; 8 nucleotides agree with TRBD1. Losses at the gene ends were 1 base for V and 4 bases for J; bases not matched to a gene: 9. Germline CDR1 and CDR2: MGHDK and SYGVNS. This CDR3 comprises 16 residues. CDR3 in amino acids: CASSESGLRGQYEQYF. The CDR3 DNA follows: TGTGCCAGCAGTGAATCGGGGCTCAGGGGGCAGTACGAGCAGTACTTC.

This chain connects TRBV19 to TRBJ2-1, with a tentative D call TRBD2 (6 bases). CDR1 is LNHDA, CDR2 SQIVND, per germline (reference sequence). The CDR3 length is 16 residues. V lost 2 bases and J lost 1, with 12 bases in between. The CDR3 is CASSIYGGVSYNEQFF. The CDR3 DNA reads as TGTGCCAGTAGTATATACGGCGGGGTTTCCTACAATGAGCAGTTCTTC.

V and J are TRBV30 and TRBJ2-7; 11 bases align to TRBD2. Trimming removed 5 bases from V and 6 bases from J; junction bases left unmatched: 9. Germline loops: CDR1 GTSNPN, CDR2 SVGIG (reference sequence). This CDR3 has 14 amino acids. The CDR3 DNA sequence: TGTGCCTGGTCTTTAGCGGGAGGGGTCGGCGAGCAGTACTTC. Protein: CAWSLAGGVGEQYF.

The rearrangement links TRBV13 to TRBJ2-4, with TRBD2 matching over 9 bases. The V gene's germline CDR1 is PRHDT and CDR2 FYEKMQ (reference sequence). The length of the CDR3 is 20 residues. V gave up 2 bases and J gave up 0 bases; unmatched junction bases: 14. For the CDR3, the DNA is TGTGCCAGCAGCTTATTCAGAGCGGCTAGCGGGATACTAGCCAAAAACATTCAGTACTTC. This encodes CASSLFRAASGILAKNIQYF.

The J gene is TRBJ1-3, the V gene TRBV7-2; D gene ambiguous. Germline CDR1 and CDR2: SGHTA and FQGNSA. CDR3 length equals 19 residues. V lost 1 base and J 2 bases, leaving 21 bases between the germline ends. In nucleotides, the CDR3 is TGTGCCAGCAGCTTAGGTCGGTTTGAGGAATTCTCTACTGGAAACACCATATATTTT. Its translation: CASSLGRFEEFSTGNTIYF.

This chain uses TRBV9 with TRBJ2-1; TRBD1 matches 10 bases. V lost 6 bases to trimming and J lost 8 bases; unmatched junction nucleotides: 11. The V gene's germline CDR1 is SGDLS and CDR2 YYNGEE. The CDR3 is 15 amino acids. In nucleotides, the CDR3 is TGTGCCAGCAACGGCCCGGGACAGGGGATCCATGAGCAGTTCTTC. Its translation: CASNGPGQGIHEQFF.

CDR3 sequence: CASTRSQGLAGANVLTF. CDR3 nucleotide sequence: TGCGCCAGCACGAGGTCCCAGGGGCTGGCTGGGGCCAACGTCCTGACTTTC. This chain connects TRBV5-1 to TRBJ2-6; a weak D match, TRBD1 (6 bases). The CDR3 is 17 amino acids. V was pared by 6 bases and J by 2 bases, with 18 bases between. CDR1 SGHRS and CDR2 YFSETQ come from the germline V gene.

This sequence joins TRBV5-1 and TRBJ2-7; 12 bases are a match to TRBD1. The CDR3 is 15 amino acids. The J segment lost 4 bases and the V segment lost 1 base, leaving 3 bases of the junction unmatched. The germline V gene encodes CDR1 SGHRS and CDR2 YFSETQ. The CDR3 loop is CASSLRDRGPYEQYF. CDR3 nucleotides: TGCGCCAGCAGCTTGCGGGACAGGGGGCCTTACGAGCAGTACTTC.

The J gene is TRBJ1-5, the V gene TRBV10-3; 8 nucleotides align to TRBD1. The CDR3 covers 14 residues. Germline CDR1 and CDR2: ENHRY and SYGVKD. V trimming: 6 bases; J trimming: 5 bases; junction bases outside the gene matches: 6. CDR3 sequence: CAIRGTGIHQPQHF. The CDR3 DNA reads as TGTGCCATCAGGGGGACAGGAATTCATCAGCCCCAGCATTTT.

To note about this clone: Other DNA sequences in this specimen translate into the identical CDR3. This sequence joins TRBV7-2 and TRBJ2-7; 8 nucleotides agree with TRBD2. Germline V gene sequence: CDR1 SGHTA, CDR2 FQGNSA. Trimming removed 0 bases from V and 0 bases from J; junction bases left unmatched: 1. This CDR3 region has 15 residues. CDR3 sequence (DNA): TGTGCCAGCAGCTTAGCCGGGACTAGCTCCTACGAGCAGTACTTC. Translated, it gives CASSLAGTSSYEQYF. Using reference TRBV7-2 and TRBJ2-7 for the parts outside the CDR3, the full variable domain is GAGVSQSPSNKVTEKGKDVELRCDPISGHTALYWYRQSLGQGLEFLIYFQGNSAPDKSGLPSDRFSAERTGGSVSTLTIQRTQQEDSAVYLCASSLAGTSSYEQYFGPGTRLTVT.

This chain joins TRBV30 and TRBJ2-2; a weak D match, TRBD1 (6 bases). The CDR3 totals 14 residues. V was pared by 5 bases and J by 6 bases, with 16 bases between. CDR1 is GTSNPN, CDR2 SVGIG, per germline (reference sequence). The DNA of the CDR3 is TGTGCCTGGGACCGGGACATAAGTGCCGGGGAGCTGTTTTTT. This encodes CAWDRDISAGELFF.

This chain links TRBV30 with TRBJ2-3; 7 nucleotides match TRBD1. The V gene end was trimmed by 3 bases and the J gene end by 8 bases; junction bases not matched to a gene: 8. This CDR3 is built from 13 residues. Germline V gene data show CDR1 as GTSNPN and CDR2 as SVGIG (reference sequence). The CDR3 nucleotides read TGTGCCTGGAGGGCAGGGGGTGAGTTTACGCAGTATTTT. Translation: CAWRAGGEFTQYF.

This chain uses TRBV7-9 with TRBJ2-2; D is undetermined. CDR1 is SEHNR and CDR2 is FQNEAQ in the germline V gene (reference sequence). Trimming removed 1 base at V and 5 bases at J, with 11 bases between. The CDR3 spans 15 residues. The CDR3 region is CASSLEQSRTGELFF. CDR3 coding DNA: TGTGCCAGCAGCTTAGAACAGAGTCGAACCGGGGAGCTGTTTTTT.

This chain connects TRBV12-3 or TRBV12-4 to TRBJ2-1; D is unclear. V was shortened by 4 bases and J by 10 bases, with 11 bases between the two germline ends. This CDR3 is built from 12 residues. CDR3: CASSSLSSEQFF. CDR3 DNA: TGTGCCAGCAGTTCCCTATCTTCGGAGCAGTTCTTC.

The V gene is TRBV19, the J gene TRBJ2-5, with TRBD1 identical over 7 bases. Germline V gene lookup returns CDR1 LNHDA and CDR2 SQIVND (reference sequence). Losses at the gene ends were 1 base for V and 0 bases for J; bases not matched to a gene: 5. CDR3 length: 16 amino acids. The CDR3 protein is CASSIVRGTDQETQYF. In DNA, the CDR3 is TGTGCCAGTAGTATAGTTAGGGGGACAGACCAAGAGACCCAGTACTTC.

This chain uses TRBV11-2 with TRBJ2-5, with D tentatively TRBD1 (8 bases). CDR1 is SGHAT and CDR2 is FQNNGV in the germline V gene. The CDR3 length is 16 residues. Between the trimmed V and J ends, which lost 4 bases and 4 bases, there was a span of 19 bases. The CDR3 region is CASSSRQGRVGETQYF. The DNA of the CDR3 is TGTGCCAGCAGCTCCCGACAGGGGAGGGTCGGAGAGACCCAGTACTTC.

The rearrangement joins TRBV24-1 to TRBJ2-1, with a possible D match to TRBD2 (6 bases). V was pared by 1 base and J by 11 bases, with 11 bases between. Germline V lookup: CDR1 KGHDR, CDR2 SFDVKD. This CDR3 comprises 13 residues. CDR3 sequence (DNA): TGTGCCACCAGTGATTTCATTGCGGGACAGCAGTTCTTC. Residues: CATSDFIAGQQFF.

This rearrangement joins TRBV5-6 to TRBJ1-4; tentatively, D is TRBD1 (5 bases). The germline V gene has CDR1 SGHDT and CDR2 YYEEEE. V lost 1 base, J lost 10 bases, and 8 bases lay in between. The CDR3 consists of 12 residues. As DNA, the CDR3 is TGTGCCAGCAGCTTGACAGGTGTAAAACTGTTTTTT. This sequence encodes CASSLTGVKLFF. The whole variable domain, remainder taken from reference TRBV5-6 and TRBJ1-4, is DAGVTQSPTHLIKTRGQQVTLRCSPKSGHDTVSWYQQALGQGPQFIFQYYEEEERQRGNFPDRFSGHQFPNYSSELNVNALLLGDSALYLCASSLTGVKLFFGSGTQLSVL.

The rearrangement uses TRBV11-3 and TRBJ2-6, with TRBD1 matching 7 bases. The CDR3 sequence is 17 residues long. The germline CDR1 and CDR2 sequences are SGHNT and YENEEA. J lost 0 bases, V lost 7 bases, and 9 bases had no gene match. CDR3 bases: TGTGCCAGCATTAAAAGGGGGCTGATCTCTGGGGCCAACGTCCTGACTTTC. Protein: CASIKRGLISGANVLTF. The whole variable domain, remainder taken from reference TRBV11-3 and TRBJ2-6, is EAGVVQSPRYKIIEKKQPVAFWCNPISGHNTLYWYLQNLGQGPELLIRYENEEAVDDSQLPKDRFSAERLKGVDSTLKIQPAELGDSAVYLCASIKRGLISGANVLTFGAGSRLTVL.

The CDR3 DNA follows: TGTGCCAGCAGCTTGGGACAGGGAGGTCAGCCCCAGCATTTT. Translating gives CASSLGQGGQPQHF. The V and J genes are TRBV27 and TRBJ1-5, with 9 bases fitting TRBD1. V gave up 6 bases and J gave up 6 bases; unmatched junction bases: 6. The CDR3 extends over 14 amino acids. Germline lookup yields CDR1 MNHEY and CDR2 SMNVEV (reference sequence).

This chain connects TRBV9 to TRBJ2-5; 8 positions agree with TRBD1. The CDR3 has 13 residues. J gave up 5 bases and V 4 bases, and 4 bases lay outside the gene matches. Germline CDR1 is SGDLS and CDR2 is YYNGEE. The CDR3 is CASSTTGAETQYF. The CDR3 coding sequence is TGTGCCAGCAGCACGACAGGGGCGGAGACCCAGTACTTC.

The chain links TRBV5-1 to TRBJ1-2; D is unclear. CDR3 length: 15 amino acids. Germline-derived CDR1 and CDR2 are SGHRS and YFSETQ. V lost 6 bases to trimming and J lost 3 bases, with 18 bases between them. CDR3 in amino acids: CASTRPEAQDYGYTF. CDR3 DNA sequence: TGCGCCAGCACCAGGCCAGAAGCCCAAGACTATGGCTACACCTTC. The full variable domain, in which reference TRBV5-1 and TRBJ1-2 provide the parts outside the CDR3, is KAGVTQTPRYLIKTRGQQVTLSCSPISGHRSVSWYQQTPGQGLQFLFEYFSETQRNKGNFPGRFSGRQFSNSRSEMNVSTLELGDSALYLCASTRPEAQDYGYTFGSGTRLTVV.

This sequence joins TRBV7-3 and TRBJ2-2; D is perhaps TRBD1 (6 bases). V was clipped by 4 bases and J by 6 bases, with 9 bases between them. CDR3 length equals 13 residues. The germline V gene encodes CDR1 SGHTA and CDR2 FQGTGA. CDR3 loop: CASSSQGSGELFF. CDR3 in DNA: TGTGCCAGCAGCTCCCAGGGGTCCGGGGAGCTGTTTTTT. Complete variable domain (other parts from reference TRBV7-3 and TRBJ2-2): GAGVSQTPSNKVTEKGKYVELRCDPISGHTALYWYRQSLGQGPEFLIYFQGTGAADDSGLPNDRFFAVRPEGSVSTLKIQRTERGDSAVYLCASSSQGSGELFFGEGSRLTVL.

This clone was seen just once. V gene TRBV4-1 combines with J gene TRBJ2-3; 14 bases match TRBD2. Unmatched junction bases numbered 11, after V lost 3 bases and J lost 6 bases. Germline CDR1 reads MGHRA; CDR2 reads YSYEKL. CDR3 length equals 18 residues. CDR3 nucleotide sequence: TGCGCCAGCAGCCATCCGAGCGGACTAGCGGGAGGAGGGGATACGCAGTATTTT. It specifies CASSHPSGLAGGGDTQYF.

V is TRBV29-1 and J is TRBJ2-2; TRBD1 is a possible D gene (5 bases). The CDR3 spans 14 residues. V dropped 4 bases and J dropped 0 bases, with 9 bases sitting between them. Germline V gene sequence: CDR1 SQVTM, CDR2 ANQGSEA. The chain's CDR3 is CSVGRASNTGELFF. The CDR3 bases are TGCAGCGTTGGCAGGGCCTCGAACACCGGGGAGCTGTTTTTT.

The CDR3 sequence is CATSAPGLQETQYF. In DNA form, the CDR3 reads TGTGCCACCAGTGCTCCGGGACTCCAAGAGACCCAGTACTTC. This sequence joins TRBV24-1 and TRBJ2-5, with a tentative D call TRBD2 (6 bases). The germline V gene has CDR1 KGHDR and CDR2 SFDVKD. The CDR3 is made up of 14 amino acids. V shed 5 bases and J shed 1 base, with 10 bases lying between them.

J is TRBJ2-7 and V is TRBV12-5; D may be TRBD1 (6 bases). Germline V lookup: CDR1 LGHNT, CDR2 FRNRAP. The V end was cut by 1 base, the J end by 6 bases, with 10 bases between. There are 13 residues in the CDR3. CDR3 loop: CASGLATGTEQYF. As DNA, the CDR3 is TGTGCTAGTGGTTTGGCAACAGGGACCGAGCAGTACTTC.

Worth noting for this clone: Different DNA sequences within this sample yield the same CDR3. The chain employs TRBV30 and TRBJ1-1, with D possibly being TRBD1 (6 bases). Trimming stripped 0 bases from V and 1 base from J, with 6 bases between. Germline V gene lookup returns CDR1 GTSNPN and CDR2 SVGIG (reference sequence). The CDR3 runs 13 residues. The CDR3 bases are TGTGCCTGGAGTGTAGGGGGGAACACTGAAGCTTTCTTT. This translates into CAWSVGGNTEAFF.

The chain carries TRBV13 and TRBJ2-1, with TRBD1 as a possible D gene (5 bases). Germline CDR1 PRHDT, CDR2 FYEKMQ (reference sequence). The CDR3 loop spans 16 amino acids. V lost 5 bases to trimming and J lost 4 bases, with 18 bases between them. This chain's CDR3 is CASSNRRRQNYNEQFF. As DNA, the CDR3 is TGTGCCAGCAGCAACCGCCGCAGACAGAATTACAATGAGCAGTTCTTC.

This clone showed up just once. This chain connects TRBV7-2 to TRBJ2-3; 9 bases line up with TRBD1. Looked up from germline, CDR1 is SGHTA and CDR2 is FQGNSA. This CDR3 has 15 residues. V lost 5 bases to trimming and J lost 2 bases; unmatched junction nucleotides: 5. Here the CDR3 reads CASSLGQGNTDTQYF. DNA for the CDR3: TGTGCCAGCAGCCTCGGACAGGGGAACACAGATACGCAGTATTTT. Combining the CDR3 with reference TRBV7-2 and TRBJ2-3 gives the whole variable domain GAGVSQSPSNKVTEKGKDVELRCDPISGHTALYWYRQSLGQGLEFLIYFQGNSAPDKSGLPSDRFSAERTGGSVSTLTIQRTQQEDSAVYLCASSLGQGNTDTQYFGPGTRLTVL.

This clone was observed a single time. The V call is TRBV10-2, the J call TRBJ2-7, with D possibly being TRBD2 (6 bases). The CDR3 contains 13 residues. Germline CDR1 and CDR2: WSHSY and SAAADI. Deletions cut 4 bases from V and 3 bases from J, with 10 bases between. In nucleotides, the CDR3 is TGCGCCAGCAGTGTACTAGCCGGCTACGAGCAGTACTTC. Its translation is CASSVLAGYEQYF.